This passage covers 29 T cell receptor beta chains from one sample sequenced in a study of blood T cell repertoires in COVID-19. The repertoire was sequenced with immunoSEQ multiplex PCR; TCRdb's copy has only in-frame clones and lacks some. The repertoire holds approximately 300,000 clones, with more than 75% as singletons. The specimen was PBMCs or T cells enriched from blood (not recorded which). Receptor source: a woman between 18 and 29 years old who had recovered from COVID-19.

In its sample, this clone was seen once. The chain carries TRBV18 and TRBJ2-7, with 9 nucleotides matching TRBD1. This CDR3 contains 14 residues. After removal of 0 bases from V and 3 bases from J, the junction contained 0 bases not matched to a gene. CDR1 and CDR2 (germline): KGHSH, LQKENI. This chain's CDR3 is CASSPPGQGYEQYF. CDR3 sequence (DNA): TGTGCCAGCTCACCACCGGGACAGGGCTACGAGCAGTACTTC.

The CDR3 sequence is CASSEGGLRATNEKLFF. The CDR3, as DNA: TGTGCCAGCAGCGAGGGGGGGCTTCGGGCAACTAATGAAAAACTGTTTTTT. This chain links TRBV9 with TRBJ1-4; D may be TRBD1 (6 bases). The germline gives CDR1 SGDLS, CDR2 YYNGEE. Trimming shortened V by 3 bases and J by 0 bases, and 15 bases separated the two germline ends. There are 17 residues in the CDR3.

V gene TRBV28 combines with J gene TRBJ2-7, with D perhaps matching TRBD1 (6 bases). The germline V and J ends were trimmed by 6 bases and 4 bases, with 19 bases remaining between them. Germline lookup yields CDR1 MDHEN and CDR2 SYDVKM. The CDR3 is 15 residues long. The CDR3 sequence: CASSSLEGVLYEQYF. CDR3 sequence (DNA): TGTGCCAGCAGCTCTCTTGAGGGGGTACTATACGAGCAGTACTTC. Based on the CDR3 plus reference TRBV28 and TRBJ2-7, the full variable domain is DVKVTQSSRYLVKRTGEKVFLECVQDMDHENMFWYRQDPGLGLRLIYFSYDVKMKEKGDIPEGYSVSREKKERFSLILESASTNQTSMYLCASSSLEGVLYEQYFGPGTRLTVT.

The chain couples TRBV2 to TRBJ1-1; D not resolved. This CDR3 has 17 amino acids. Germline V gene lookup returns CDR1 SNHLY and CDR2 FYNNEI. V lost 2 bases, J lost 4 bases, and 20 bases lay in between. The CDR3 nucleotides read TGTGCCAGCAGTGAATCGATGCGGCGTGAGGTGGGCACTGAAGCTTTCTTT. It codes for CASSESMRREVGTEAFF.

This chain links TRBV29-1 with TRBJ2-2; D might be TRBD1 (5 bases). The CDR3 covers 14 residues. The V gene lost 6 bases and the J gene lost 4 bases, with 15 bases spanning the gap. Germline loops: CDR1 SQVTM, CDR2 ANQGSEA. The CDR3 reads CSVSESGPTGELFF. CDR3 nucleotides: TGCAGCGTGAGTGAGTCAGGGCCCACCGGGGAGCTGTTTTTT.

The CDR3 protein is CASSWGQGDRYTF. CDR3 bases: TGTGCCAGCAGTTGGGGACAGGGGGACCGCTACACCTTC. The rearrangement joins TRBV12-3 or TRBV12-4 to TRBJ1-2, with 11 bases matching TRBD1. Unmatched junction bases numbered 4, after V lost 4 bases and J lost 9 bases. The CDR3 runs 13 residues.

This chain connects TRBV6-5 to TRBJ2-1, with 11 bases identical to TRBD2. J gave up 6 bases and V 6 bases, and 4 bases lay outside the gene matches. The CDR3 has 14 residues. CDR1 and CDR2 (germline): MNHEY, SVGAGI. The CDR3 nucleotides are TGTGCCAGCAGGTCTAGCGGGGGGACCAATGAGCAGTTCTTC. Its translation is CASRSSGGTNEQFF.

The J gene is TRBJ1-5, the V gene TRBV19; tentative D call: TRBD1 (6 bases). Germline CDR1 and CDR2: LNHDA and SQIVND (reference sequence). The CDR3 has 17 amino acids. Trimming pared 5 bases from V and 0 bases from J, leaving 17 bases between. CDR3 sequence: CASSHNEGDNSNQPQHF. The CDR3 DNA reads TGTGCCAGTAGTCATAACGAGGGGGACAATAGCAATCAGCCCCAGCATTTT.

The chain combines TRBV2 with TRBJ2-2, with TRBD1 matching over 8 bases. V lost 5 bases, J lost 0 bases, and 5 bases stayed unmatched. There are 16 residues in the CDR3. CDR1 is SNHLY, CDR2 FYNNEI, per germline. As DNA, the CDR3 is TGTGCCAGCAGTATGCAGGGGGCCCCGAACACCGGGGAGCTGTTTTTT. Translated: CASSMQGAPNTGELFF.

The chain joins TRBV29-1 to TRBJ2-1; D may be TRBD2 (6 bases). CDR1 is SQVTM, CDR2 ANQGSEA, per germline. The ends were cut back, 3 bases at V and 1 base at J, with 13 bases in the middle. There are 15 residues in the CDR3. The CDR3 nucleotides are TGCAGCGTTGACGGTGACGGGACTTCCTACAATGAGCAGTTCTTC. Protein product: CSVDGDGTSYNEQFF.

V and J are TRBV7-9 and TRBJ1-1; 7 nucleotides align to TRBD1. The length of the CDR3 is 14 residues. CDR1 and CDR2 (germline): SEHNR, FQNEAQ (reference sequence). With 4 bases clipped from V and 5 bases from J, the junction kept 7 bases outside the gene matches. CDR3 residues: CASSSLTGATEAFF. The CDR3 bases are TGTGCCAGCAGCTCTCTAACAGGGGCAACTGAAGCTTTCTTT.

The chain uses TRBV4-1 and TRBJ2-1; 9 nucleotides align to TRBD2. The CDR3 is 15 residues long. V dropped 3 bases and J dropped 7; count of bases not matched to a gene: 7. CDR1 and CDR2 (germline): MGHRA, YSYEKL. This CDR3 is CASSQPGREGNEQFF. The DNA of the CDR3 is TGCGCCAGCAGCCAGCCCGGGCGGGAGGGTAATGAGCAGTTCTTC.

This rearrangement joins TRBV5-1 to TRBJ2-3; TRBD1 matches 8 bases. Germline V gene sequence: CDR1 SGHRS, CDR2 YFSETQ. Losses at the gene ends were 4 bases for V and 3 bases for J; bases not matched to a gene: 7. The CDR3 covers 15 residues. The CDR3: CASSPTGDGTDTQYF. The DNA of the CDR3 is TGCGCCAGCAGCCCGACAGGGGATGGAACAGATACGCAGTATTTT.

The V call is TRBV7-9, the J call TRBJ1-2, with D possibly TRBD1 on 5 matching bases. Germline CDR1 reads SEHNR; CDR2 reads FQNEAQ (reference sequence). The CDR3 runs to 15 residues. Trimming removed 3 bases at V and 5 bases at J, with 16 bases between. CDR3 protein: CASSFAGTEGYGYTF. CDR3 nucleotides: TGTGCCAGCAGCTTCGCCGGGACGGAGGGATATGGCTACACCTTC.

The chain links TRBV15 to TRBJ1-4; 9 positions match TRBD1. This CDR3 contains 16 residues. The trim removed 2 bases at V and 6 bases at J, leaving 7 bases unmatched. Germline lookup yields CDR1 LNHNV and CDR2 YYDKDF (reference sequence). The CDR3 region is CATSRPPGQGYEKLFF. CDR3 DNA sequence: TGTGCCACCAGCAGACCCCCGGGACAGGGATATGAAAAACTGTTTTTT.

The V gene is TRBV19, the J gene TRBJ1-2, with TRBD1 matching 7 bases. Germline V gene data show CDR1 as LNHDA and CDR2 as SQIVND (reference sequence). The V and J ends lost 5 bases and 7 bases, in that order; junction bases with no gene match: 7. The CDR3 is 13 residues long. The CDR3 loop is CASSATGMGGYTF. The CDR3 region has the DNA TGTGCCAGTAGTGCGACAGGGATGGGTGGCTACACCTTC.

The chain employs TRBV30 and TRBJ2-3; possibly TRBD2 for D (5 bases). The CDR3 is 15 amino acids. CDR1 GTSNPN and CDR2 SVGIG come from the germline V gene (reference sequence). Trimming stripped 0 bases from V and 2 bases from J, with 12 bases between. DNA for the CDR3: TGTGCCTGGAGTGTTAGCGCAGATACCACAGATACGCAGTATTTT. Translated: CAWSVSADTTDTQYF.

The chain links TRBV28 to TRBJ1-2; D not resolved. CDR3 length: 10 amino acids. Trimming removed 8 bases at V and 5 bases at J, with 6 bases between. Germline CDR1 reads MDHEN; CDR2 reads SYDVKM. CDR3 sequence reads: CASGLYGYTF. The CDR3 DNA reads TGTGCCAGCGGGCTTTATGGCTACACCTTC.

J is TRBJ2-7 and V is TRBV3-1 (or the pseudogene TRBV3-2); TRBD1 matches 7 bases. This CDR3 comprises 16 residues. Germline V lookup: CDR1 LGHDT, CDR2 YNNKEL (reference sequence). The trim removed 6 bases at V and 0 bases at J, leaving 11 bases unmatched. Here the CDR3 reads CASSRQGWVSSYEQYF. The CDR3 bases are TGTGCCAGCAGTCGACAGGGTTGGGTGAGCTCCTACGAGCAGTACTTC.

The chain recombines TRBV7-9 with TRBJ1-2, with D possibly TRBD1 on 5 matching bases. This CDR3 has 14 amino acids. Between the trimmed V and J ends, which lost 7 bases and 3 bases, there was a span of 15 bases. The germline CDR1 and CDR2 sequences are SEHNR and FQNEAQ (reference sequence). The CDR3 bases are TGTGCCAGCACCCACCATGCGGGGGACTATGGCTACACCTTC. This sequence encodes CASTHHAGDYGYTF.

The genes are TRBV24-1 and TRBJ1-1; D unclear. Trimming took 2 bases from V and 3 from J, leaving 6 bases between them. Germline V lookup: CDR1 KGHDR, CDR2 SFDVKD. CDR3 length: 13 amino acids. The CDR3 bases are TGTGCCACCAGTGATTACCGGTACACTGAAGCTTTCTTT. This encodes CATSDYRYTEAFF.

This clone was recorded a few times. The rearrangement uses TRBV6-5 and TRBJ2-5, with 10 bases that match TRBD1. This CDR3 region has 15 residues. V lost 7 bases, J lost 0 bases, and 5 bases stayed unmatched. Per germline, CDR1 MNHEY and CDR2 SVGAGI. DNA of the CDR3: TGTGCCAGCAAAAGGGACAGGGGAAACCAAGAGACCCAGTACTTC. The encoded protein is CASKRDRGNQETQYF.

The chain employs TRBV3-1 (or the pseudogene TRBV3-2) and TRBJ1-4, with D perhaps matching TRBD1 (5 bases). The CDR3 consists of 14 residues. Trimming took off 2 bases at V and 7 bases at J, with 11 bases between the two ends. Germline loops: CDR1 LGHDT, CDR2 YNNKEL (reference sequence). The CDR3 sequence: CASSQQGLSEKLFF. The CDR3 DNA follows: TGTGCCAGCAGCCAACAGGGATTGTCTGAAAAACTGTTTTTT.

The chain recombines TRBV28 with TRBJ2-7, with 10 nucleotides matching TRBD1. The CDR3 contains 14 residues. Trimming at V came to 5 bases and at J to 5 bases, leaving 6 bases not matched to a gene. CDR1 is MDHEN, CDR2 SYDVKM, per germline. Here the CDR3 DNA reads TGTGCCAGCAGTGGGGACAGGGGTGAGGACGAGCAGTACTTC. It codes for CASSGDRGEDEQYF.

V usage is TRBV19 and J usage is TRBJ1-1; the D gene is possibly TRBD1 (5 bases). V was pared by 5 bases and J by 4 bases, with 11 bases between. This CDR3 spans 13 amino acids. Looked up from germline, CDR1 is LNHDA and CDR2 is SQIVND (reference sequence). The CDR3 coding sequence is TGTGCCAGTAGTTCAGGGAGGGGCACTGAAGCTTTCTTT. Amino acid sequence: CASSSGRGTEAFF.

The gene calls are TRBV5-1 and TRBJ2-2; D remains ambiguous. Germline lookup yields CDR1 SGHRS and CDR2 YFSETQ. V shed 3 bases and J shed 0 bases, with 6 bases lying between them. This CDR3 has 14 residues. Here the CDR3 DNA reads TGCGCCAGCAGCTCCCTCGCGAACACCGGGGAGCTGTTTTTT. Its translation: CASSSLANTGELFF.

The chain combines TRBV6-1 with TRBJ2-2, with 8 bases matching TRBD2. Germline V gene sequence: CDR1 MNHNS, CDR2 SASEGT. V shed 4 bases and J 7 bases; nucleotides not matched to a gene: 11. The CDR3 is 16 residues long. CDR3: CASSGGLAGLYGELFF. The CDR3 DNA reads as TGTGCCAGCAGTGGGGGGTTAGCGGGACTGTACGGGGAGCTGTTTTTT.

The chain couples TRBV5-1 to TRBJ2-4, with D unresolved. V was cut by 3 bases and J by 0 bases, with 7 bases left in between. Germline-derived CDR1 and CDR2 are SGHRS and YFSETQ. The CDR3 is 14 amino acids. The CDR3 region is CASSSHLAKNIQYF. DNA of the CDR3: TGCGCCAGCAGCTCCCACTTAGCCAAAAACATTCAGTACTTC.

The chain has TRBV18 and TRBJ2-7; the match to TRBD1 covers 7 bases. With V trimmed by 2 bases and J by 3 bases, 10 bases remained unmatched. The CDR3 totals 16 residues. Germline values: CDR1 KGHSH, CDR2 LQKENI. This CDR3 reads CASSPMRGTDLYEQYF. DNA for the CDR3: TGTGCCAGCTCACCAATGCGAGGGACAGACCTCTACGAGCAGTACTTC.